This TCR beta chain was observed in a study of cytomegalovirus exposure and HLA in healthy donors. General study findings and limits: Earlier results showed most TCR beta V segments being productive about 87% or about 30% of the time. Available immune exposure information covered CMV serostatus only.

The PCR used 60 Vbeta and 13 Jbeta primers. The method was immunoSEQ multiplex PCR; TCRdb's version includes in-frame clones alone and lacks a portion of them. The sample holds fewer than 150,000 clones, 60% to 80% seen once. Remarks on this clone: Its antigen is currently unknown.

Material for sequencing was PBMCs. This receptor was obtained from a man younger than 30 in good health and CMV-seropositive.

CDR3 DNA sequence: TGTGCCAGCAGCTTTCCCATACGGGACAGGGGCAAGAACACTGAAGCTTTCTTT. Translated, it gives CASSFPIRDRGKNTEAFF. V gene TRBV5-5 combines with J gene TRBJ1-1, with 10 bases identical to TRBD1. The CDR3 runs to 18 residues. Looked up from germline, CDR1 is SGHKS and CDR2 is YYEKEE (reference sequence). V was pared by 2 bases and J by 1 base, with 11 bases of the junction left unmatched.